The source of this T cell receptor (beta chain) is a study of blood T cells in healthy people across ages. Findings of the study overall: Diversity estimates from one million T cells were considered underestimates.

V shed 4 bases and J shed 5 bases, with 9 bases lying between them. Germline CDR1 reads DFQATT; CDR2 reads SNEGSKA (reference sequence). The CDR3 sequence is 12 residues long. It was with a sample-barcoded 5' primer and a J-beta primer mix that a second PCR of roughly 6 to 12 cycles was run. MiXCR, run by TCRdb on the 5' RACE reads, gives a single entry per CDR3 protein. This table holds around 1.5 million distinct CDR3 sequences, 30% to 40% found once. Note on this clonotype: No antigen is known for it.

This TCR was sampled from a woman aged 25 to 45 in good health. Sequenced input: blood. V is TRBV20-1 and J is TRBJ2-1; D possibly corresponds to TRBD2 (6 bases). In nucleotides, the CDR3 is TGCAGTGCTAAGCTAGCGCACAATGAGCAGTTCTTC. Its translation: CSAKLAHNEQFF.